This TCR beta chain was sequenced for a study of blood T cell repertoires in COVID-19. The repertoire was sequenced with immunoSEQ multiplex PCR; TCRdb's copy has only in-frame clones and lacks some. The repertoire holds approximately 240,000 clones, with nearly 90% as singletons. Input material: peripheral blood. The sequence derives from a woman aged 18-29 years who had recovered from COVID-19.

CDR3: CASSKERETQYF. Here the CDR3 DNA reads TGTGCCAGCAGCAAAGAACGGGAGACCCAGTACTTC. The chain recombines TRBV21-1 with TRBJ2-5; the D call of TRBD2 is as the table states it, not checked on the DNA. TRBV21-1 counts as a pseudogene. This CDR3 region has 12 residues.